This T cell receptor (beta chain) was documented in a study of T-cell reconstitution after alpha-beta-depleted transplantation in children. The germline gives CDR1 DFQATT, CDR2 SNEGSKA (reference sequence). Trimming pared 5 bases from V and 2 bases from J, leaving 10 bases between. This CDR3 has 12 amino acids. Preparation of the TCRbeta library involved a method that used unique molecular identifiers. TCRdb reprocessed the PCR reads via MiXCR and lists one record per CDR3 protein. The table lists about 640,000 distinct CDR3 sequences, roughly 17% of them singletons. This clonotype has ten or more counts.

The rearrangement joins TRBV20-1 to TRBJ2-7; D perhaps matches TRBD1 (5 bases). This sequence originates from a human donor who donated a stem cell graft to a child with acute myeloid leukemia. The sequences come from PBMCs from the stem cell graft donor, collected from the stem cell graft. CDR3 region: CSALQEPYEQYF. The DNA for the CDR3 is TGCAGTGCTTTACAGGAGCCCTACGAGCAGTACTTC.